The 18 T cell receptor beta chains in this list originate from one sample, sequenced in a study of T cell responses to AZD1222 COVID-19 vaccine. Sequenced by immunoSEQ multiplex PCR; TCRdb stores in-frame clones only, minus some. The repertoire consists of 100,000 to 150,000 clones, with 89% occurring once and the leading ten covering 4.2%. The sample in question was peripheral blood, obtained on day 0 of AZD1222 vaccination. The receptor source for this set is an adult in good health.

The chain's CDR3 is CASSPVSGANVLTF. CDR3 nucleotides: TGTGCCAGCTCACCAGTCTCTGGGGCCAACGTCCTGACTTTC. The chain recombines TRBV18 with TRBJ2-6; the D is unclear. Germline loops: CDR1 KGHSH, CDR2 LQKENI. Trimming removed 2 bases from V and 0 bases from J, with 2 bases in between. The CDR3 extends over 14 amino acids.

This chain links TRBV28 with TRBJ1-6, with unresolved D. The V gene lost 6 bases and the J gene lost 6 bases, with 12 bases spanning the gap. The CDR3 runs to 14 residues. Germline loops: CDR1 MDHEN, CDR2 SYDVKM. The CDR3 nucleotides are TGTGCCAGCAGCTCCGGGCCGTCTAATTCACCCCTCCACTTT. This codes for CASSSGPSNSPLHF.

This chain uses TRBV6-5 with TRBJ2-7, with a weak D call TRBD1 (6 bases). The CDR3 totals 14 residues. The V end lost 4 bases, the J end lost 7 bases, and 17 bases lay between the germline ends. CDR1 is MNHEY, CDR2 SVGAGI, per germline. For the CDR3, the DNA is TGTGCCAGCAGTTTCCTCGGGACACTCGGGGAGCAGTACTTC. The encoded protein is CASSFLGTLGEQYF.

This chain connects TRBV7-2 to TRBJ1-1, with TRBD1 identical over 7 bases. Germline-derived CDR1 and CDR2 are SGHTA and FQGNSA. This CDR3 spans 14 amino acids. The J segment lost 1 base and the V segment lost 5 bases, leaving 4 bases of the junction unmatched. The CDR3 is CASSLGTANTEAFF. The CDR3 DNA is TGTGCCAGCAGCCTCGGGACAGCGAACACTGAAGCTTTCTTT. Drawing the rest from reference TRBV7-2 and TRBJ1-1, the complete variable domain is GAGVSQSPSNKVTEKGKDVELRCDPISGHTALYWYRQSLGQGLEFLIYFQGNSAPDKSGLPSDRFSAERTGGSVSTLTIQRTQQEDSAVYLCASSLGTANTEAFFGQGTRLTVV.

This rearrangement joins TRBV4-1 to TRBJ2-2; 15 bases are a match to TRBD2. J gave up 6 bases and V 3 bases, and 8 bases lay outside the gene matches. The CDR3 extends over 18 amino acids. CDR1 is MGHRA and CDR2 is YSYEKL in the germline V gene. The CDR3 region is CASSQGTSGGLSAGELFF. For the CDR3, the DNA is TGCGCCAGCAGCCAGGGGACTAGCGGGGGGCTTTCCGCCGGGGAGCTGTTTTTT.

V usage is TRBV3-1 (or the pseudogene TRBV3-2) and J usage is TRBJ1-4; D unresolved. Germline values: CDR1 LGHDT, CDR2 YNNKEL (reference sequence). The V gene lost 4 bases and the J gene lost 5 bases, with 8 bases spanning the gap. This CDR3 region has 13 residues. CDR3: CASSRRPNEKLFF. The DNA for the CDR3 is TGTGCCAGCAGCCGGCGGCCGAATGAAAAACTGTTTTTT.

The chain carries TRBV4-1 and TRBJ1-1; D perhaps matches TRBD1 (6 bases). Trimming took off 0 bases at V and 7 bases at J, with 21 bases between the two ends. The CDR3 is made up of 17 amino acids. From germline, CDR1 is MGHRA and CDR2 YSYEKL. The CDR3 DNA is TGCGCCAGCAGCCAAGACCTGTCGAGGGGGAACCGTGGTGAAGCTTTCTTT. Its protein product is CASSQDLSRGNRGEAFF.

The CDR3 region is CANTPSDGVSRTDTQYF. The CDR3 coding sequence is TGTGCCAACACCCCTAGCGATGGGGTTTCAAGAACAGATACGCAGTATTTT. The V and J genes are TRBV28 and TRBJ2-3; possible D gene TRBD2, 6 bases. Germline CDR1 reads MDHEN; CDR2 reads SYDVKM. V gave up 10 bases and J gave up 3 bases, with 26 bases separating them. The CDR3 has 17 residues.

The gene calls are TRBV5-4 and TRBJ2-1, with 12 bases aligning to TRBD2. Germline V gene lookup returns CDR1 SGHNT and CDR2 YYREEE (reference sequence). The V gene end was trimmed by 2 bases and the J gene end by 4 bases; junction bases not matched to a gene: 4. This CDR3 has 16 residues. The CDR3 coding sequence is TGTGCCAGCAGCTTTCCTAGCGGGGGGGCGTACAATGAGCAGTTCTTC. Translation: CASSFPSGGAYNEQFF.

The chain recombines TRBV4-1 with TRBJ1-2, with D perhaps TRBD1 (6 bases). With 7 bases removed from V and 6 bases from J, the gap between germline ends came to 30 bases. Germline-derived CDR1 and CDR2 are MGHRA and YSYEKL. The CDR3 is 18 amino acids. The CDR3 coding sequence is TGCGCCAGCACTACTTATTTTGGGGGCGCCGTGTCCGGGAATGGCTACACCTTC. It translates to CASTTYFGGAVSGNGYTF.

This sequence joins TRBV5-1 and TRBJ2-1; D gene uncertain. The V gene lost 4 bases and the J gene lost 2 bases, with 13 bases spanning the gap. Germline assignment: CDR1 SGHRS and CDR2 YFSETQ. CDR3 length: 15 residues. CDR3 in amino acids: CASSLGTEAYNEQFF. The DNA for the CDR3 is TGCGCCAGCAGCCTTGGAACAGAGGCCTACAATGAGCAGTTCTTC.

The chain links TRBV9 to TRBJ1-1; tentatively, D is TRBD1 (6 bases). Per germline, CDR1 SGDLS and CDR2 YYNGEE. The CDR3 sequence is 13 residues long. V was trimmed by 0 bases and J by 13 bases, leaving 16 bases between them. This CDR3 is CASSVGDGRGYFF. The CDR3 DNA reads as TGTGCCAGCAGCGTAGGTGATGGCAGGGGATATTTCTTT.

J is TRBJ1-6 and V is TRBV4-3; 9 positions match TRBD1. Germline values: CDR1 LGHNA, CDR2 YSLEER. The CDR3 runs 16 residues. J gave up 7 bases and V 3 bases, and 7 bases lay outside the gene matches. The CDR3 DNA sequence: TGCGCCAGCAGCCACTCGCAGGACAGGGGAAATTCACCCCTCCACTTT. Translation gives CASSHSQDRGNSPLHF.

The chain combines TRBV11-2 with TRBJ2-3; TRBD1 is a possible D gene (6 bases). Germline lookup yields CDR1 SGHAT and CDR2 FQNNGV. The CDR3 is made up of 15 amino acids. V was cut by 5 bases and J by 0 bases, with 12 bases left in between. The CDR3 here is CASSRQAASTDTQYF. The CDR3 DNA sequence: TGTGCCAGCAGCCGACAGGCTGCAAGCACAGATACGCAGTATTTT.

This clone was seen a single time. The rearrangement joins TRBV11-3 to TRBJ2-5, with 10 nucleotides matching TRBD2. The germline V gene has CDR1 SGHNT and CDR2 YENEEA. This CDR3 spans 14 amino acids. V gave up 4 bases and J gave up 4 bases; unmatched junction bases: 3. CDR3 residues: CASSSSGRGETQYF. For the CDR3, the DNA is TGTGCCAGCAGCTCTAGCGGGAGAGGAGAGACCCAGTACTTC.

This chain joins TRBV7-5 and TRBJ1-6. TRBV7-5 is listed as a pseudogene. The length of the CDR3 is 11 residues. CDR3 in DNA: TGTGCCAGAAGCCCCCGGGTGACCCTCCACTTT. Translated, it gives CARSPRVTLHF.

V gene TRBV7-9 combines with J gene TRBJ2-1; a possible D gene is TRBD1 (6 bases). V was shortened by 4 bases and J by 6 bases, with 10 bases between the two germline ends. The CDR3 contains 13 residues. Per germline, CDR1 SEHNR and CDR2 FQNEAQ (reference sequence). The CDR3 sequence is CASSWGPSNEQFF. In DNA, the CDR3 is TGTGCCAGCAGCTGGGGGCCTAGCAATGAGCAGTTCTTC.

A few counts support this clone. This chain uses TRBV12-3 or TRBV12-4 with TRBJ1-5; possibly TRBD1 for D (5 bases). CDR3 size: 13 residues. V was trimmed by 5 bases and J by 11 bases, leaving 16 bases between them. The CDR3 loop reads CASSIRERGSQHF. The CDR3 DNA reads TGTGCCAGCAGTATCAGGGAACGTGGGTCCCAGCATTTT.